This entry lists 27 T cell receptor beta chains sequenced from one sample in a study of T cell responses to AZD1222 COVID-19 vaccine (dated by TCRdb to the early 2020s). The library was obtained by the immunoSEQ multiplex PCR assay. TCRdb provides this immuneACCESS table in a form limited to in-frame rearrangements. Some clones are lacking; in checked studies, under half of them reflect an unresolved V gene, and why the rest are absent is not known. Across this sample there are 120,000 or so clones, with about 85% seen only once. Together, the top ten hold around 3% of the sample. According to the study, the label for this sample's time point signals: baseline before first vaccination. The sample was peripheral blood, taken on day 0 of AZD1222 vaccination. The receptor set was obtained from an adult in good health.

The V and J genes are TRBV25-1 and TRBJ1-1; D perhaps matches TRBD1 (5 bases). Germline-derived CDR1 and CDR2 are MGHDK and SYGVNS. The CDR3 extends over 14 amino acids. V lost 3 bases and J 1 base, leaving 9 bases between the germline ends. The CDR3 region has the DNA TGTGCCAGCAGTGAGGCAGGGAGGAACACTGAAGCTTTCTTT. Translation: CASSEAGRNTEAFF.

The chain links TRBV7-9 to TRBJ1-1, with D possibly matching TRBD1 (6 bases). Per germline, CDR1 SEHNR and CDR2 FQNEAQ (reference sequence). The CDR3 has 13 amino acids. V lost 10 bases and J 6 bases, leaving 18 bases between the germline ends. The CDR3 sequence is CATLAVQGSEAFF. The CDR3 DNA reads TGTGCCACCTTGGCTGTACAGGGATCTGAAGCTTTCTTT.

The rearrangement links TRBV11-3 to TRBJ2-1; a possible D gene is TRBD1 (5 bases). The CDR3 length is 14 residues. Germline V lookup: CDR1 SGHNT, CDR2 YENEEA. V was clipped by 5 bases and J by 9 bases, with 17 bases between them. This chain's CDR3 is CASSARTNLAEQFF. Here the CDR3 DNA reads TGTGCCAGCAGCGCCCGGACAAATCTCGCTGAGCAGTTCTTC. Full variable domain (remainder filled in from reference TRBV11-3 and TRBJ2-1): EAGVVQSPRYKIIEKKQPVAFWCNPISGHNTLYWYLQNLGQGPELLIRYENEEAVDDSQLPKDRFSAERLKGVDSTLKIQPAELGDSAVYLCASSARTNLAEQFFGPGTRLTVL.

The rearrangement uses TRBV15 and TRBJ1-6, with D hard to call. Deletions cut 3 bases from V and 7 bases from J, with 13 bases between. CDR1 is LNHNV and CDR2 is YYDKDF in the germline V gene (reference sequence). CDR3 length equals 15 residues. CDR3 protein: CATSRSTSANSPLHF. The CDR3 DNA follows: TGTGCCACCAGCAGGTCGACCTCGGCCAATTCACCCCTCCACTTT.

This rearrangement joins TRBV10-3 to TRBJ1-1, with D possibly TRBD1 on 5 matching bases. The germline CDR1 and CDR2 sequences are ENHRY and SYGVKD. V lost 2 bases to trimming and J lost 5 bases, with 15 bases between them. The CDR3 has 15 residues. The CDR3 region is CAISESGGEGTEAFF. CDR3 DNA: TGTGCCATCAGTGAGAGCGGGGGGGAGGGAACTGAAGCTTTCTTT.

The rearrangement joins TRBV12-3 or TRBV12-4 to TRBJ1-5; D uncertain. V gave up 5 bases and J gave up 4 bases, with 9 bases separating them. This CDR3 has 13 residues. CDR3 coding DNA: TGTGCCAGCAGTCCTGACCGTAATCAGCCCCAGCATTTT. It specifies CASSPDRNQPQHF.

The chain has TRBV3-1 (or the pseudogene TRBV3-2) and TRBJ2-7; D tentatively fits TRBD1 or TRBD2 (5 bases each). CDR3 length equals 14 residues. Germline lookup yields CDR1 LGHDT and CDR2 YNNKEL (reference sequence). This chain's CDR3 is CASSQDREGRRLSV. DNA for the CDR3: TGTGCCAGCAGCCAAGATAGAGAGGGACGTAGGCTCTCTGTC.

This chain joins TRBV4-3 and TRBJ2-2, with a possible D match to TRBD2 (7 bases). CDR1 and CDR2 from the germline V gene are LGHNA and YSLEER. This CDR3 spans 16 amino acids. V was cut by 0 bases and J by 3 bases, with 11 bases left in between. The CDR3 sequence: CASSQDIGGDTGELFF. The CDR3, as DNA: TGCGCCAGCAGCCAAGATATAGGGGGGGACACCGGGGAGCTGTTTTTT.

The chain couples TRBV5-1 to TRBJ2-5, with D perhaps matching TRBD2 (6 bases). Per germline, CDR1 SGHRS and CDR2 YFSETQ. The CDR3 runs 15 residues. Trimming took off 0 bases at V and 1 base at J, with 10 bases between the two ends. CDR3 DNA: TGCGCCAGCAGCTTGGCTAGCGTGGGCCAAGAGACCCAGTACTTC. Residues: CASSLASVGQETQYF.

This chain joins TRBV10-3 and TRBJ2-1, with a tentative D call TRBD2 (7 bases). This CDR3 contains 15 residues. Trimming took 3 bases from V and 6 from J, leaving 15 bases between them. CDR1 ENHRY and CDR2 SYGVKD come from the germline V gene. CDR3 region: CAISDEGGRTNEQFF. DNA of the CDR3: TGTGCCATCAGTGATGAGGGGGGGCGCACCAATGAGCAGTTCTTC.

The V and J genes are TRBV6-6 and TRBJ2-7; TRBD2 matches at 13 bases. The V gene's germline CDR1 is MNHNY and CDR2 SVGAGI (reference sequence). This CDR3 spans 14 amino acids. V dropped 8 bases and J dropped 6; count of bases not matched to a gene: 7. CDR3 loop: CASHTSGRAVEQYF. In DNA, the CDR3 is TGTGCCAGCCATACTAGCGGGAGGGCAGTCGAGCAGTACTTC.

CDR3 region: CASSTRRDSEKLFF. The CDR3 DNA is TGTGCCAGTAGTACTCGGAGGGACAGTGAAAAACTGTTTTTT. The chain joins TRBV19 to TRBJ1-4, with TRBD1 matching 7 bases. This CDR3 is 14 amino acids long. V lost 4 bases, J lost 7 bases, and 6 bases stayed unmatched. Per the germline V gene, CDR1 is LNHDA and CDR2 is SQIVND (reference sequence).

The chain has TRBV6-5 and TRBJ1-5, with D perhaps matching TRBD1 (6 bases). The V end was cut by 5 bases, the J end by 3 bases, with 14 bases between. There are 15 residues in the CDR3. Germline CDR1 reads MNHEY; CDR2 reads SVGAGI. CDR3 coding DNA: TGTGCCAGCAGTCCCGGGACACAAAACAATCAGCCCCAGCATTTT. This encodes CASSPGTQNNQPQHF.

The V gene is TRBV28, the J gene TRBJ2-7, with TRBD1 matching 7 bases. Germline CDR1 and CDR2: MDHEN and SYDVKM. V shed 4 bases, J shed 12 bases, and the junction held 6 bases outside the gene matches. This CDR3 is 11 amino acids long. The CDR3 here is CASSSDRARYF. The CDR3 DNA reads TGTGCCAGCAGTTCCGACAGGGCGAGGTACTTC.

The V call is TRBV27, the J call TRBJ1-1, with TRBD1 as a possible D gene (6 bases). The CDR3 is 13 residues long. Per germline, CDR1 MNHEY and CDR2 SMNVEV (reference sequence). The V and J ends lost 8 bases and 1 base respectively, with 11 bases between them. The CDR3 coding sequence is TGTGCCAGCTTCCGGACAGCGAACACTGAAGCTTTCTTT. Its translation is CASFRTANTEAFF.

V is TRBV5-1 and J is TRBJ1-1; no definite D call. This CDR3 contains 15 residues. Trimming removed 3 bases at V and 6 bases at J, with 18 bases between. Germline V gene data show CDR1 as SGHRS and CDR2 as YFSETQ. CDR3 protein: CASSSGGQPDAEAFF. In DNA, the CDR3 is TGCGCCAGCAGCTCCGGTGGCCAGCCAGATGCTGAAGCTTTCTTT.

This rearrangement joins TRBV7-2 to TRBJ1-1, with a tentative D call TRBD1 (5 bases). Germline CDR1 SGHTA, CDR2 FQGNSA. This CDR3 comprises 14 residues. V lost 3 bases to trimming and J lost 1 base, with 9 bases between them. The CDR3 here is CASSFDSGNTEAFF. DNA for the CDR3: TGTGCCAGCAGCTTTGACAGTGGGAACACTGAAGCTTTCTTT.

The chain uses TRBV4-2 and TRBJ2-3; 14 nucleotides line up with TRBD2. Trimming cost V 4 bases and J 5 bases; bases outside gene matches: 8. This CDR3 has 17 residues. Germline V gives CDR1 LGHNA, CDR2 YNFKEQ. The CDR3 region has the DNA TGTGCCAGCAGCCCGACTAGCGGGGGGGCCGGGGTAGATACGCAGTATTTT. It specifies CASSPTSGGAGVDTQYF.

The rearrangement uses TRBV2 and TRBJ2-2; TRBD1 matches at 7 bases. The CDR3 consists of 14 residues. Germline lookup yields CDR1 SNHLY and CDR2 FYNNEI. The V and J ends lost 6 bases and 6 bases, in that order; junction bases with no gene match: 7. For the CDR3, the DNA is TGTGCCAGCAGGGGACAGTTTCGTGCCGGGGAGCTGTTTTTT. It yields the protein CASRGQFRAGELFF.

The chain is built from TRBV2 and TRBJ1-4; 8 nucleotides line up with TRBD1. This CDR3 comprises 17 residues. The J segment lost 3 bases and the V segment lost 4 bases, leaving 10 bases of the junction unmatched. Germline V gene data show CDR1 as SNHLY and CDR2 as FYNNEI. DNA for the CDR3: TGTGCCAGCAGTGGGAAGGGACAGGCCATTTCTAATGAAAAACTGTTTTTT. Its protein product is CASSGKGQAISNEKLFF.

The chain combines TRBV6-5 with TRBJ2-7, with a weak D call TRBD2 (7 bases). CDR1 is MNHEY, CDR2 SVGAGI, per germline. V lost 2 bases to trimming and J lost 4 bases, with 18 bases between them. The CDR3 has 16 amino acids. The CDR3 DNA sequence: TGTGCCAGCAGTTACGAGGGGGGGACCCCTCGATACGAGCAGTACTTC. Amino acids: CASSYEGGTPRYEQYF.

The chain has TRBV7-6 and TRBJ1-2, with D possibly matching TRBD1 (6 bases). The CDR3 covers 17 residues. Germline lookup yields CDR1 SGHVS and CDR2 FNYEAQ. Trimming left V 1 base short and J 0 bases short, with 15 bases between. For the CDR3, the DNA is TGTGCCAGCAGCTTAGTGGCAGGGGCCTCTTCTAACTATGGCTACACCTTC. Translated, it gives CASSLVAGASSNYGYTF.

The chain couples TRBV7-8 to TRBJ2-2, with D uncertain. This CDR3 is 15 amino acids long. Germline assignment: CDR1 SGHVS and CDR2 FQNEAQ. V was cut by 0 bases and J by 2 bases, with 7 bases left in between. For the CDR3, the DNA is TGTGCCAGCAGCTTAGCGATGGGAAACACCGGGGAGCTGTTTTTT. This gives the protein CASSLAMGNTGELFF. The variable domain in full, with the rest retrieved from reference TRBV7-8 and TRBJ2-2, is GAGVSQSPRYKVAKRGQDVALRCDPISGHVSLFWYQQALGQGPEFLTYFQNEAQLDKSGLPSDRFFAERPEGSVSTLKIQRTQQEDSAVYLCASSLAMGNTGELFFGEGSRLTVL.

The table lists this clone with a count of one. The chain has TRBV9 and TRBJ2-1, with D uncertain. The CDR3 runs to 15 residues. Trimming removed 3 bases from V and 6 bases from J, with 16 bases in between. In germline, CDR1 is SGDLS, CDR2 YYNGEE. The CDR3 DNA is TGTGCCAGCAGCGAGACCCGGGTCGGATCCAATGAGCAGTTCTTC. As protein: CASSETRVGSNEQFF.

The chain carries TRBV2 and TRBJ1-2, with a possible D match to TRBD1 (6 bases). The CDR3 covers 13 residues. CDR1 is SNHLY, CDR2 FYNNEI, per germline. The germline V and J ends were trimmed by 5 bases and 2 bases, with 9 bases remaining between them. In nucleotides, the CDR3 is TGTGCCAGCAGTCTCACAGGGAACTATGGCTACACCTTC. This sequence encodes CASSLTGNYGYTF. The whole variable domain, filled in from reference TRBV2 and TRBJ1-2, reads EPEVTQTPSHQVTQMGQEVILRCVPISNHLYFYWYRQILGQKVEFLVSFYNNEISEKSEIFDDQFSVERPDGSNFTLKIRSTKLEDSAMYFCASSLTGNYGYTFGSGTRLTVV.

V usage is TRBV7-2 and J usage is TRBJ1-6, with D perhaps TRBD1 (6 bases). The length of the CDR3 is 14 residues. Deletions cut 4 bases from V and 10 bases from J, with 14 bases between. Germline-derived CDR1 and CDR2 are SGHTA and FQGNSA. The CDR3 loop reads CASSSGVQGSPLHF. In nucleotides, the CDR3 is TGTGCCAGCAGCTCAGGGGTTCAAGGATCACCCCTCCACTTT.

V and J are TRBV3-1 (or the pseudogene TRBV3-2) and TRBJ2-7; 11 bases map to TRBD2. CDR3 length: 16 residues. V lost 4 bases to trimming and J lost 1 base; unmatched junction nucleotides: 6. From germline, CDR1 is LGHDT and CDR2 YNNKEL (reference sequence). In DNA form, the CDR3 reads TGTGCCAGCAGCCTTGGGACTAGCGGACGATCCTACGAGCAGTACTTC. Translating it yields CASSLGTSGRSYEQYF.